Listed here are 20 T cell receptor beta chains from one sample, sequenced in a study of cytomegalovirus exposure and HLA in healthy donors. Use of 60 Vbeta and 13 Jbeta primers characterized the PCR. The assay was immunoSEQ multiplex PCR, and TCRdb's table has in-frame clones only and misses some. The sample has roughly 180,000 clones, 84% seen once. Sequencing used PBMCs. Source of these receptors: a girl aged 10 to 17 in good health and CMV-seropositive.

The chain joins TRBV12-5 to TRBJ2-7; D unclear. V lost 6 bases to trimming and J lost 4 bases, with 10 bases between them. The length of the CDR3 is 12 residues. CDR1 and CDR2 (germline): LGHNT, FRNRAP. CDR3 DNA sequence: TGTGCTAGTGGGTCTCCAGATTACGAGCAGTACTTC. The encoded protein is CASGSPDYEQYF.

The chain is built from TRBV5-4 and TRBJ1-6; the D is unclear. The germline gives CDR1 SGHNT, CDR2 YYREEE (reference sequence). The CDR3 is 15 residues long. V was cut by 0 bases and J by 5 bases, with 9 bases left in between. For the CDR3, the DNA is TGTGCCAGCAGCTTGGGCGGGAGGGATAATTCACCCCTCCACTTT. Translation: CASSLGGRDNSPLHF.

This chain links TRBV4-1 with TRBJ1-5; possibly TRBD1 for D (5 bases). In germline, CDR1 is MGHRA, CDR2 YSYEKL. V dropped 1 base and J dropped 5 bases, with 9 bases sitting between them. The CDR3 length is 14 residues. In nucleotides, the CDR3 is TGCGCCAGCAGCCAAGTACGGGGGGATCAGCCCCAGCATTTT. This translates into CASSQVRGDQPQHF.

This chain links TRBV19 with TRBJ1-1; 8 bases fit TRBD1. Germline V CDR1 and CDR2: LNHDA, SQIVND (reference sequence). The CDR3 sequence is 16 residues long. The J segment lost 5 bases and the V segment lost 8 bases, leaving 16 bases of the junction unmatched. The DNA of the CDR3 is TGTGCCAGTGAAGACTTCGGGACAGGACTAGGGACTGAAGCTTTCTTT. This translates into CASEDFGTGLGTEAFF.

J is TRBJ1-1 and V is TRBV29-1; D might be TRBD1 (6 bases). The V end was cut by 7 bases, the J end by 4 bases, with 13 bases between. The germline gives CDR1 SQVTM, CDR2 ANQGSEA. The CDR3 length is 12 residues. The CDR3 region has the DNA TGCAGCGCCGGGACACAAGGCACTGAAGCTTTCTTT. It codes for CSAGTQGTEAFF.

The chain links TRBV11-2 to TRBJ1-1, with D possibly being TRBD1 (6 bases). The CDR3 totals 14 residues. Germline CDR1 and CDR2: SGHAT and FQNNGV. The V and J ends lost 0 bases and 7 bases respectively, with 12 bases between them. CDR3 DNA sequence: TGTGCCAGCAGCTTAGATTACAGGGAGGGTGAAGCTTTCTTT. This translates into CASSLDYREGEAFF. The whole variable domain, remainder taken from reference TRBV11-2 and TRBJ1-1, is EAGVAQSPRYKIIEKRQSVAFWCNPISGHATLYWYQQILGQGPKLLIQFQNNGVVDDSQLPKDRFSAERLKGVDSTLKIQPAKLEDSAVYLCASSLDYREGEAFFGQGTRLTVV.

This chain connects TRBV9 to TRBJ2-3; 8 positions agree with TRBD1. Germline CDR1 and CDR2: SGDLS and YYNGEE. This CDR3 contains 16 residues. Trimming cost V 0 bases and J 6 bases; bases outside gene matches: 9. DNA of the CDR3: TGTGCCAGCAGCGTAGAGTTGGACAGGGTGACGGATACGCAGTATTTT. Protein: CASSVELDRVTDTQYF.

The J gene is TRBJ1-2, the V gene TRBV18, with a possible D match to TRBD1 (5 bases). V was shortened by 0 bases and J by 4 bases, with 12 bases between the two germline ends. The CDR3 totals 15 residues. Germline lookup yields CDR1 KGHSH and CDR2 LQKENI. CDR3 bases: TGTGCCAGCTCACCACCGGGGTCTGGGGCCTATGGCTACACCTTC. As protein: CASSPPGSGAYGYTF.

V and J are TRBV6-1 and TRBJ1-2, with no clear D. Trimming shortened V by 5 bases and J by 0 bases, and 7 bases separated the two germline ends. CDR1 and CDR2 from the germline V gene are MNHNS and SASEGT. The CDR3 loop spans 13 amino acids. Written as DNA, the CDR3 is TGTGCCAGCAGTATCCACACTAACTATGGCTACACCTTC. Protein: CASSIHTNYGYTF.

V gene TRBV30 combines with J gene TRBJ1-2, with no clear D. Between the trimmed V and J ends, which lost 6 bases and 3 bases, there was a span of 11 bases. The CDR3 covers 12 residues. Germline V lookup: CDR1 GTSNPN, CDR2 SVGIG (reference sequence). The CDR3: CACHYFDYGYTF. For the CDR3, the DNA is TGTGCCTGTCACTACTTCGACTATGGCTACACCTTC. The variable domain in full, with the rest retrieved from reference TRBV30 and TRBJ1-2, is SQTIHQWPATLVQPVGSPLSLECTVEGTSNPNLYWYRQAAGRGLQLLFYSVGIGQISSEVPQNLSASRPQDRQFILSSKKLLLSDSGFYLCACHYFDYGYTFGSGTRLTVV.

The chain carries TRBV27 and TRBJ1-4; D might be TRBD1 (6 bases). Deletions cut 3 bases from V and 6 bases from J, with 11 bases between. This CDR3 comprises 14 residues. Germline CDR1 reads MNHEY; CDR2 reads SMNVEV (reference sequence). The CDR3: CASSLVRGDEKLFF. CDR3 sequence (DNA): TGTGCCAGCAGTTTGGTCAGGGGTGATGAAAAACTGTTTTTT.

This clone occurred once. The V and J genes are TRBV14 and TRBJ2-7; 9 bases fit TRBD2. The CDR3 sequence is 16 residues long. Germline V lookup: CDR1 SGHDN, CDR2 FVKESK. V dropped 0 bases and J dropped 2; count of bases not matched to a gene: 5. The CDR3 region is CASSQDVTSGPYEQYF. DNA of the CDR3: TGTGCCAGCAGCCAAGACGTGACTAGCGGACCCTACGAGCAGTACTTC.

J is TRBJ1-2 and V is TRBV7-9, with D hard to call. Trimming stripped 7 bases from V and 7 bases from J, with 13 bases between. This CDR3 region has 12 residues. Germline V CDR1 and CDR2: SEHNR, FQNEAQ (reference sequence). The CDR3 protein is CASTPEGSGYTF. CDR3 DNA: TGTGCCAGCACCCCGGAGGGCAGTGGCTACACCTTC.

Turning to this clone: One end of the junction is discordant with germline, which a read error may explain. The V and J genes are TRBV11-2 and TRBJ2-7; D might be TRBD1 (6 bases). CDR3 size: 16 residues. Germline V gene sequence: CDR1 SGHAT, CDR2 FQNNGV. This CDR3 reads CARSLDQPGTTYEQYF. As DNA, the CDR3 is TGTGCCCGCAGCTTAGATCAACCAGGGACAACCTACGAGCAGTACTTC.

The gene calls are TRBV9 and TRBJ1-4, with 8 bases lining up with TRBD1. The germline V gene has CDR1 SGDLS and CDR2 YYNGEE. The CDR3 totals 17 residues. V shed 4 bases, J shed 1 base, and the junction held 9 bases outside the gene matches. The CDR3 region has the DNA TGTGCCAGCAGCATTGGACAGGGAGGTAAAACTAATGAAAAACTGTTTTTT. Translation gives CASSIGQGGKTNEKLFF. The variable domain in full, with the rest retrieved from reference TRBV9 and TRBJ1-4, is DSGVTQTPKHLITATGQRVTLRCSPRSGDLSVYWYQQSLDQGLQFLIQYYNGEERAKGNILERFSAQQFPDLHSELNLSSLELGDSALYFCASSIGQGGKTNEKLFFGSGTQLSVL.

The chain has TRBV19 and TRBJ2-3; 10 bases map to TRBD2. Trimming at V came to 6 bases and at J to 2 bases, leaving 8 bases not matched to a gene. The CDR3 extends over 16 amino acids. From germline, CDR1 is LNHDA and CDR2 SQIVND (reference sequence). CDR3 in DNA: TGTGCCAGTAGCCCCCGACTAGCGGGTCTCACAGATACGCAGTATTTT. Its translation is CASSPRLAGLTDTQYF. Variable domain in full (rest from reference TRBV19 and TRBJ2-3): DGGITQSPKYLFRKEGQNVTLSCEQNLNHDAMYWYRQDPGQGLRLIYYSQIVNDFQKGDIAEGYSVSREKKESFPLTVTSAQKNPTAFYLCASSPRLAGLTDTQYFGPGTRLTVL.

DNA of the CDR3: TGTGCCAGCATCCCCTCGCGGGACAGGGTAAACACCGGGGAGCTGTTTTTT. Translated, it gives CASIPSRDRVNTGELFF. The genes are TRBV11-3 and TRBJ2-2; 9 bases agree with TRBD1. The CDR3 is made up of 17 amino acids. The ends lost 7 bases at V and 2 bases at J; junction bases unmatched: 11. Germline V CDR1 and CDR2: SGHNT, YENEEA.

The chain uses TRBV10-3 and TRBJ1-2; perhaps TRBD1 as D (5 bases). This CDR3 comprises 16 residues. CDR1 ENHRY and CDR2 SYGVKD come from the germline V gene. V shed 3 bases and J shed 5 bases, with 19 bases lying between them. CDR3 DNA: TGTGCCATCAGTGACTCCGACAGCTTTCGTGATTATGGCTACACCTTC. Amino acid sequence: CAISDSDSFRDYGYTF.

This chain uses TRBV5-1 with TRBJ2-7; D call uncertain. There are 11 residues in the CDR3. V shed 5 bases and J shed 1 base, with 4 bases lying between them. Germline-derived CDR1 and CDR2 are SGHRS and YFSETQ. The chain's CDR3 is CASRRSYEQYF. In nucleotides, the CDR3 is TGCGCCAGCAGGAGGTCCTACGAGCAGTACTTC.

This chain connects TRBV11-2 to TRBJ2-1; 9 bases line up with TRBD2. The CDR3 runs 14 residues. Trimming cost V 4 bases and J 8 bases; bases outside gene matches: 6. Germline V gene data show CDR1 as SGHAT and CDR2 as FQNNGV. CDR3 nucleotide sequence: TGTGCCAGCAGCTCAGGACTAGCGATGGATGAGCAGTTCTTC. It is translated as CASSSGLAMDEQFF.